Presented here are 17 T cell receptor beta chains from one specimen sequenced in a study of T cells in Graves' hyperthyroidism and ophthalmopathy (dated by TCRdb to the late 2010s). Library construction relied on multiplex PCR. The run used an Illumina HiSeq 2000. The TCR beta CDR3 regions were amplified from the RNA transcripts. The first round of RT-PCR for the TCR CDR3 was performed with the HTBI primer set and the Qiagen OneStep RT-PCR kit. TCRdb redid the processing of the public reads, applying fastp at Q25 and MiXCR, and retained in-frame beta chains. Under each unique CDR3 protein, matching rows form one entry showing the most common genes and DNA. Across this sample there are about 200,000 distinct CDR3 sequences, with 17% seen only once. Together, the top ten hold roughly 49% of the sample. Sequencing used blood. The source is a woman aged 45-59 years with Graves' hyperthyroidism.

This rearrangement joins TRBV30 to TRBJ1-2; 7 nucleotides agree with TRBD1. V trimming: 2 bases; J trimming: 4 bases; junction bases outside the gene matches: 4. Germline V CDR1 and CDR2: GTSNPN, SVGIG (reference sequence). This CDR3 spans 13 amino acids. The CDR3 DNA reads TGTGCCTGGAGTTCAGGGGGGCCCTATGGCTACACCTTC. It encodes CAWSSGGPYGYTF.

This clonotype was seen a handful of times. The rearrangement links TRBV27 to TRBJ1-6, with TRBD1 as a possible D gene (6 bases). V was shortened by 6 bases and J by 7 bases, with 13 bases between the two germline ends. Germline CDR1 reads MNHEY; CDR2 reads SMNVEV (reference sequence). This CDR3 comprises 14 residues. CDR3 residues: CASRKTGSNSPLHF. The DNA for the CDR3 is TGTGCCAGCAGAAAGACAGGATCCAATTCACCCCTCCACTTT.

The rearrangement uses TRBV7-3 and TRBJ2-2; a weak D match, TRBD2 (5 bases). The CDR3 consists of 13 residues. Trimming left V 4 bases short and J 5 bases short, with 8 bases between. Germline CDR1 SGHTA, CDR2 FQGTGA. The CDR3, as DNA: TGTGCCAGCAGCTATACTAGAACCGGGGAGCTGTTTTTT. Protein product: CASSYTRTGELFF.

A few counts support this clonotype. The chain uses TRBV28 and TRBJ1-1; D call uncertain. The CDR3 runs to 12 residues. The germline gives CDR1 MDHEN, CDR2 SYDVKM. V gave up 4 bases and J gave up 8 bases, with 11 bases separating them. CDR3 region: CASSYWTSEAFF. The CDR3 DNA sequence: TGTGCCAGCAGTTACTGGACGTCGGAAGCTTTCTTT.

The V call is TRBV12-3 or TRBV12-4, the J call TRBJ2-7; D might be TRBD2 (5 bases). This CDR3 has 12 residues. V lost 8 bases, J lost 3 bases, and 11 bases lay in between. CDR3 coding DNA: TGTGCCAGCGGAGGATCCTACTACGAGCAGTACTTC. Protein sequence: CASGGSYYEQYF.

The gene calls are TRBV2 and TRBJ2-1; possibly TRBD2 for D (6 bases). Germline V CDR1 and CDR2: SNHLY, FYNNEI. CDR3 length: 13 residues. Deletions cut 7 bases from V and 10 bases from J, with 17 bases between. As DNA, the CDR3 is TGTGCCAGCAAGGGCGGGATCCTGGCGGAGCAGTTCTTC. Encoded protein: CASKGGILAEQFF.

This clonotype occurred a few times. The V call is TRBV24-1, the J call TRBJ2-6; the D is unclear. This CDR3 comprises 15 residues. V was trimmed by 1 base and J by 0 bases, leaving 3 bases between them. In germline, CDR1 is KGHDR, CDR2 SFDVKD. The CDR3, as DNA: TGTGCCACCAGTGATTTCAGCTCTGGGGCCAACGTCCTGACTTTC. This translates into CATSDFSSGANVLTF.

V is TRBV20-1 and J is TRBJ2-5; 7 bases align to TRBD2. This CDR3 spans 12 amino acids. With V trimmed by 6 bases and J by 3 bases, 4 bases remained unmatched. Germline loops: CDR1 DFQATT, CDR2 SNEGSKA (reference sequence). The CDR3 bases are TGCAGTGCGACGGGGGGAGAAGAGACCCAGTACTTC. Translation: CSATGGEETQYF.

This clonotype was detected only a few times. This rearrangement joins TRBV14 to TRBJ2-1, with TRBD1 matching 7 bases. Germline V gives CDR1 SGHDN, CDR2 FVKESK. V lost 0 bases, J lost 7 bases, and 12 bases stayed unmatched. The CDR3 contains 17 residues. CDR3 region: CASSQDYLAGGENEQFF. As DNA, the CDR3 is TGTGCCAGCAGCCAAGATTACTTGGCAGGGGGAGAGAATGAGCAGTTCTTC.

This sequence joins TRBV29-1 and TRBJ2-1, with D maybe TRBD2 (5 bases). V dropped 7 bases and J dropped 4 bases, with 14 bases sitting between them. The CDR3 is made up of 13 amino acids. In germline, CDR1 is SQVTM, CDR2 ANQGSEA. CDR3 in DNA: TGCAGCGGTAGAATAGCGACTTACAATGAGCAGTTCTTC. Its translation is CSGRIATYNEQFF.

This clonotype was recorded many times. The chain recombines TRBV7-9 with TRBJ2-1, with 11 positions matching TRBD2. CDR1 is SEHNR and CDR2 is FQNEAQ in the germline V gene (reference sequence). V gave up 3 bases and J gave up 7 bases; unmatched junction bases: 8. This CDR3 contains 16 residues. The CDR3 DNA reads TGTGCCAGCAGCTTGGTAGCGGGAGGGTATAGGAATGAGCAGTTCTTC. It yields the protein CASSLVAGGYRNEQFF.

The chain joins TRBV4-1 to TRBJ2-7, with 10 bases lining up with TRBD2. V was clipped by 3 bases and J by 0 bases; unmatched bases: 5. CDR3 size: 16 residues. Per germline, CDR1 MGHRA and CDR2 YSYEKL. The CDR3 region has the DNA TGCGCCAGCAGCCAGCCTACTAGCGGGAACTCCTACGAGCAGTACTTC. This codes for CASSQPTSGNSYEQYF.

The chain recombines TRBV28 with TRBJ2-2; D is undetermined. CDR1 is MDHEN, CDR2 SYDVKM, per germline. The length of the CDR3 is 11 residues. V lost 4 bases, J lost 7 bases, and 4 bases lay in between. The CDR3 DNA reads as TGTGCCAGCAGTTGGGTCGGGGAGCTGTTTTTT. Amino acid sequence: CASSWVGELFF.

The V and J genes are TRBV20-1 and TRBJ1-5, with D possibly TRBD1 on 5 matching bases. V shed 3 bases and J shed 3 bases, with 21 bases lying between them. The CDR3 spans 17 residues. CDR1 and CDR2 from the germline V gene are DFQATT and SNEGSKA (reference sequence). The CDR3 reads CSASQVGQGGNNQPQHF. Written as DNA, the CDR3 is TGCAGTGCTAGTCAGGTGGGGCAGGGAGGTAACAATCAGCCCCAGCATTTT.

CDR3 sequence (DNA): TGTGCCAGCAGCATACAGGGGAATGAGCAGTTCTTC. Protein product: CASSIQGNEQFF. The chain joins TRBV5-6 to TRBJ2-1, with TRBD1 matching 7 bases. V shed 4 bases, J shed 7 bases, and the junction held 2 bases outside the gene matches. The CDR3 is 12 amino acids. In germline, CDR1 is SGHDT, CDR2 YYEEEE.

The sample holds many counts of this clonotype. The rearrangement uses TRBV7-8 and TRBJ2-5, with 9 bases identical to TRBD2. CDR1 and CDR2 (germline): SGHVS, FQNEAQ. CDR3 length: 17 amino acids. Trimming removed 5 bases from V and 5 bases from J; junction bases left unmatched: 15. CDR3 sequence: CASSPRLAELLGETQYF. CDR3 bases: TGTGCCAGCAGCCCGCGACTAGCGGAGCTGCTAGGGGAGACCCAGTACTTC. Full variable domain (missing parts from reference TRBV7-8 and TRBJ2-5): GAGVSQSPRYKVAKRGQDVALRCDPISGHVSLFWYQQALGQGPEFLTYFQNEAQLDKSGLPSDRFFAERPEGSVSTLKIQRTQQEDSAVYLCASSPRLAELLGETQYFGPGTRLLVL.

This clonotype was counted ten times or more. The chain is built from TRBV2 and TRBJ2-5; the D gene is possibly TRBD1 (5 bases). The germline V gene encodes CDR1 SNHLY and CDR2 FYNNEI. This CDR3 spans 13 amino acids. The V end was cut by 6 bases, the J end by 2 bases, with 10 bases between. CDR3 protein: CASSGTGQETQYF. In DNA, the CDR3 is TGTGCCAGCAGCGGTACAGGTCAAGAGACCCAGTACTTC.